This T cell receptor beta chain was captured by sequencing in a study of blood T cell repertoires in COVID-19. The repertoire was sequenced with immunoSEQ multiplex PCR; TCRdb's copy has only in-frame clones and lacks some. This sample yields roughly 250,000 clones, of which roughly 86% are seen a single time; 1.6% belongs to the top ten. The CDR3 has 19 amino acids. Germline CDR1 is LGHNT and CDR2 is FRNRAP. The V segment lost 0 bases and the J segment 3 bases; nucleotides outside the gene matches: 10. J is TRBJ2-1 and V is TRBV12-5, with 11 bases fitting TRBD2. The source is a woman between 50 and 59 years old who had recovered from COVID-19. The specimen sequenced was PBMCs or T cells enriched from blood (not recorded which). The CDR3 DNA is TGTGCTAGTGGTTTGGTAGGGGTTAGCGGGAGGGCTGTCTACAATGAGCAGTTCTTC. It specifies CASGLVGVSGRAVYNEQFF.